This TCR beta chain was observed in a study of shared clonotypes between healthy human individuals. Study-level points and caveats: Across several donors, naive CD4 shared roughly 5%, naive CD8 3% to 3.5%, memory CD4 more than 2%, memory CD8 around 0.42%. Genetic and exposure-history diversity was limited by the few donors.

CD8 cells regarded as naive lacked CD45RO, were positively chosen for CCR7, and omitted terminally differentiated effector memory CD45RA+ cells. Healthy HIV-negative adults without recent acute infections or vaccinations served as donors. As to this clone: Its antigen is as yet unknown.

Assay used: immunoSEQ multiplex PCR; TCRdb lists only in-frame clones, some missing. This sample has about 2.2 million clones, with roughly 95% found just once. The CDR3 spans 16 residues. Germline CDR1 SGHVS, CDR2 FQNEAQ. J was trimmed by 3 bases and V by 1 base; bases with no gene match: 9. The V call is TRBV7-8, the J call TRBJ2-7; 7 bases agree with TRBD2. The sequenced sample was naive CD8+ T cells from PBMCs. The receptor's source is a man between 18 and 35 years old in good health. Some clones in this sample may be carry-over from other donors' samples. This CDR3 reads CASSLVGGAGDYEQYF. The CDR3 DNA follows: TGTGCCAGCAGCTTAGTTGGAGGGGCGGGAGACTACGAGCAGTACTTC.